These 13 T cell receptor beta chains originate from one sample sequenced in a study of cytomegalovirus exposure and HLA in healthy donors. Both 60 Vbeta primers and 13 Jbeta primers went into the PCR. This table comes from immunoSEQ multiplex PCR, and its TCRdb copy is limited to in-frame clones, with some not included. Here the sample spans 160,000 or so clones, roughly 79% being singletons. Specimen: PBMCs. The receptor set was obtained from a woman aged 40 to 50 in good health and CMV-seronegative.

The gene calls are TRBV5-1 and TRBJ2-3; D is undetermined. Germline V gene lookup returns CDR1 SGHRS and CDR2 YFSETQ. Trimming removed 0 bases from V and 0 bases from J, with 8 bases in between. The CDR3 runs to 15 residues. CDR3 sequence (DNA): TGCGCCAGCAGCTTGGGGTCGCAGAGCACAGATACGCAGTATTTT. Protein product: CASSLGSQSTDTQYF.

There are a few counts of this clone. The chain employs TRBV19 and TRBJ2-1; D ambiguous. Between the trimmed V and J ends, which lost 6 bases and 7 bases, there was a span of 13 bases. The CDR3 extends over 13 amino acids. CDR1 is LNHDA and CDR2 is SQIVND in the germline V gene (reference sequence). CDR3 protein: CASSTIPANEQFF. The CDR3, as DNA: TGTGCCAGTAGCACAATCCCAGCGAATGAGCAGTTCTTC.

The chain is built from TRBV5-6 and TRBJ2-5; TRBD2 aligns across 10 bases. The germline V gene has CDR1 SGHDT and CDR2 YYEEEE. The V and J ends lost 0 bases and 1 base, in that order; junction bases with no gene match: 6. The CDR3 length is 17 residues. CDR3 sequence (DNA): TGTGCCAGCAGCTTGGCCCTAGCGGGAGTCTCCCAAGAGACCCAGTACTTC. Its translation is CASSLALAGVSQETQYF.

This clone has a single count. V gene TRBV10-3 combines with J gene TRBJ1-1; tentatively, D is TRBD1 (6 bases). CDR1 and CDR2 (germline): ENHRY, SYGVKD. The CDR3 has 11 residues. V was trimmed by 11 bases and J by 4 bases, leaving 11 bases between them. Here the CDR3 DNA reads TGTGCCTCCAGGGGCCCCACTGAAGCTTTCTTT. Its protein is CASRGPTEAFF.

This sequence joins TRBV6-5 and TRBJ2-5; tentative D call: TRBD1 (5 bases). Germline CDR1 reads MNHEY; CDR2 reads SVGAGI. V lost 6 bases and J 5 bases, leaving 10 bases between the germline ends. This CDR3 spans 12 amino acids. CDR3: CASSRVGETQYF. In DNA form, the CDR3 reads TGTGCCAGCAGCAGGGTGGGGGAGACCCAGTACTTC.

V is TRBV7-6 and J is TRBJ2-1; 8 bases line up with TRBD1. The CDR3 sequence is 15 residues long. The V gene's germline CDR1 is SGHVS and CDR2 FNYEAQ. The V segment lost 4 bases and the J segment 5 bases; nucleotides outside the gene matches: 7. The CDR3, as DNA: TGTGCCAGCAGCTCTCGACAGGGGCAAAACAATGAGCAGTTCTTC. As protein: CASSSRQGQNNEQFF.

The rearrangement joins TRBV28 to TRBJ2-5; D is possibly TRBD2 (6 bases). In germline, CDR1 is MDHEN, CDR2 SYDVKM. V dropped 6 bases and J dropped 2 bases, with 19 bases sitting between them. The CDR3 has 16 residues. The CDR3 region is CASRKEGRGEQETQYF. The CDR3 DNA is TGTGCCAGCAGGAAGGAGGGACGAGGCGAGCAAGAGACCCAGTACTTC. Looking up the rest from reference TRBV28 and TRBJ2-5 gives the full variable domain: DVKVTQSSRYLVKRTGEKVFLECVQDMDHENMFWYRQDPGLGLRLIYFSYDVKMKEKGDIPEGYSVSREKKERFSLILESASTNQTSMYLCASRKEGRGEQETQYFGPGTRLLVL.

The V gene is TRBV7-2, the J gene TRBJ2-7; 8 positions agree with TRBD2. Germline CDR1 is SGHTA and CDR2 is FQGNSA. V trimming: 0 bases; J trimming: 5 bases; junction bases outside the gene matches: 3. The CDR3 is made up of 14 amino acids. The CDR3 DNA is TGTGCCAGCAGCTTAGCTAGCGGGAAGAACGAGCAGTACTTC. It yields the protein CASSLASGKNEQYF.

The gene calls are TRBV7-9 and TRBJ1-2; 7 nucleotides line up with TRBD1. This CDR3 contains 14 residues. J gave up 3 bases and V 5 bases, and 6 bases lay outside the gene matches. CDR1 and CDR2 from the germline V gene are SEHNR and FQNEAQ (reference sequence). The CDR3 coding sequence is TGTGCCAGCAGCCTGACAGGGTCGGACTATGGCTACACCTTC. This gives the protein CASSLTGSDYGYTF.

CDR3 DNA: TGCGCCAGCAGTCCTCCCGGGACAGGCACCGGGGAGCTGTTTTTT. Translation: CASSPPGTGTGELFF. The chain uses TRBV5-1 and TRBJ2-2, with 8 positions matching TRBD1. The V and J ends lost 5 bases and 4 bases, in that order; junction bases with no gene match: 7. Per germline, CDR1 SGHRS and CDR2 YFSETQ. This CDR3 has 15 amino acids.

The gene calls are TRBV9 and TRBJ1-5; TRBD1 matches at 12 bases. J lost 0 bases, V lost 3 bases, and 1 base had no gene match. Germline V lookup: CDR1 SGDLS, CDR2 YYNGEE. CDR3 length: 16 amino acids. CDR3 residues: CASSGDRGLSNQPQHF. CDR3 bases: TGTGCCAGCAGCGGGGACAGGGGGCTTAGCAATCAGCCCCAGCATTTT.

The chain combines TRBV28 with TRBJ1-5; possibly TRBD1 for D (6 bases). Trimming cost V 8 bases and J 6 bases, with 17 bases left between them. The CDR3 consists of 14 residues. CDR1 MDHEN and CDR2 SYDVKM come from the germline V gene. Here the CDR3 DNA reads TGTGCCAGCCAACTTCAGGGGATGTTTCAGCCCCAGCATTTT. Protein product: CASQLQGMFQPQHF.

This chain uses TRBV30 with TRBJ2-7, with D possibly TRBD1 on 6 matching bases. The CDR3 covers 12 residues. V shed 0 bases and J shed 5 bases, with 8 bases lying between them. The germline CDR1 and CDR2 sequences are GTSNPN and SVGIG (reference sequence). The CDR3: CAWSVWGHEQYF. The DNA for the CDR3 is TGTGCCTGGAGTGTATGGGGGCACGAGCAGTACTTC.